This TCR beta chain was found in a study of OX40 agonist ivuxolimab in advanced cancers. Study as a whole: Participants averaged approximately 65 years of age (range about 23 to 80) and were 75% to 90% male.

Trimming at V came to 3 bases and at J to 5 bases, leaving 5 bases not matched to a gene. Germline lookup yields CDR1 ENHRY and CDR2 SYGVKD. This CDR3 is 15 amino acids long. Study-wide points: At 0.1 to 3.0 mg/kg and by week 6, CD4+ and CD8+ T cells in the blood had expanded clonally. Averaged across samples, CD8+ T cells carried more expanded clones than CD4+ did.

The table came from immunoSEQ multiplex PCR; TCRdb's copy has only in-frame clones and leaves some out. The table includes about 81,000 clones, under 90% detected once. Note on this clone: The antigen is not known.

Sequencing used CD4+ or CD8+ T cells sorted from blood, obtained in a trial of the OX40 agonist ivuxolimab. This chain uses TRBV10-3 with TRBJ2-3; 10 positions match TRBD1. The receptor was derived from an adult with an advanced solid tumor such as melanoma, head and neck, liver or kidney cancer. The CDR3 DNA is TGTGCCATCAGTGAAGGGGACAGGGGTAGAGATACGCAGTATTTT. It is translated as CAISEGDRGRDTQYF.